Described below is a single TCR beta chain sequence and its context. In its sample, this clonotype was seen many times. This receptor's antigen is unknown. Per-base quality was not reported, and no clone a single base away is much larger than it. The meaning of the sample's treatment or condition label: allogeneic hematopoietic cell transplantation with graft depleted of TCRalphabeta T cells and CD19 B cells. The transplant recipients were children given TCRalphabeta/CD19-depleted allogeneic hematopoietic cell grafts. From the germline V gene (reference sequence), CDR1 is SEHNR and CDR2 is FQNEAQ. The junction shows trimming of 3 bases on V and 6 bases on J, plus 9 bases between the germline ends. Spanning cysteine to phenylalanine, the CDR3 consists of 13 amino acids. Of all the DNA, just the CDR3 is kept, 39 bases in frame from base 1. This specimen belongs to a study of T-cell reconstitution after alpha-beta-depleted transplantation in children (TCRdb year 2016). Regarding the complete study: The study quantitatively tracked T-cell immune reconstitution after TCRalphabeta/CD19-depleted allogeneic hematopoietic cell transplantation in children using TCR repertoire profiling. Beyond this particular receptor, the publication reports: The high TCRbeta diversity at day 60 in some patients was ascribed to recipient T cells and intrathymic progenitors that had survived conditioning. Over the following months the frequencies of hyperexpanded clones went down, and after one year T-cell counts and TCRbeta diversity were mostly credited to newly produced T cells. The apparently early recovery of alphabetaT-cell counts about two months after transplant reportedly depended on only several hundred rapidly expanded clones that came from non-depleted graft cells.

Library preparation used PCR. The reads were generated on an Illumina HiSeq 2500. TCR libraries were prepared with molecular barcoding, using unique molecular identifiers to normalize TCRbeta repertoire quantification. The public reads were quality trimmed at Q25 with fastp and then assembled into clones with MiXCR by TCRdb, keeping productive beta chains. Every distinct CDR3 protein forms one entry, paired with its most common genes and DNA. Across this sample there are about 300,000 distinct CDR3 sequences, with around 9.1% seen only once. The ten most abundant clones make up roughly 7% of the sample.

The material sequenced was PBMCs, taken before TCRalphabeta/CD19-depleted stem cell transplant. This clonotype was sampled from a boy under two years old with acute myeloid leukemia, due to receive a stem cell transplant. The chain joins TRBV7-9 to TRBJ2-1; the D gene is perhaps TRBD2, on 6 matching bases. The bases read TGTGCCAGCAGCTTTTCAGCGGGCAATGAGCAGTTCTTC. Its translation is CASSFSAGNEQFF. When the CDR3 is completed using the reference TRBV7-9 and TRBJ2-1 genes on either side, the full variable domain is DTGVSQNPRHKITKRGQNVTFRCDPISEHNRLYWYRQTLGQGPEFLTYFQNEAQLEKSRLLSDRFSAERPKGSFSTLEIQRTEQGDSAMYLCASSFSAGNEQFFGPGTRLTVL.